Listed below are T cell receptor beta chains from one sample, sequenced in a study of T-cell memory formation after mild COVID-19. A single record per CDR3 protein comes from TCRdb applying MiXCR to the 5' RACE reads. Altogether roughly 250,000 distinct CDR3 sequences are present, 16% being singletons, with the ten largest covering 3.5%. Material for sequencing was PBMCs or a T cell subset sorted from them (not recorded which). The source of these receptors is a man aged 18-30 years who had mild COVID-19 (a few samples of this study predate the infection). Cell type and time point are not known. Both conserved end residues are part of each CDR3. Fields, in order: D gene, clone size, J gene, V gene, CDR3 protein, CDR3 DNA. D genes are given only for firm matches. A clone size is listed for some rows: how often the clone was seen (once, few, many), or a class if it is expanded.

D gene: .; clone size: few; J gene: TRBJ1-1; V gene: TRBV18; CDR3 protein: CASSPRGGRLNTEAFF; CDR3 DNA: TGTGCCAGCTCACCGCGCGGGGGACGGTTGAACACTGAAGCTTTCTTT
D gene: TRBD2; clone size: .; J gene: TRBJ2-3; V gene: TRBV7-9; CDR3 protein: CASSFPSGGSGGTDTQYF; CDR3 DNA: TGTGCCAGCAGCTTTCCTTCGGGGGGTAGCGGGGGCACAGATACGCAGTATTTT
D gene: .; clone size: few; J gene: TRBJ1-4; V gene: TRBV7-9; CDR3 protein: CASSLGGGPNEKLFF; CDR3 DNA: TGTGCCAGCAGCTTAGGCGGAGGGCCTAATGAAAAACTGTTTTTT
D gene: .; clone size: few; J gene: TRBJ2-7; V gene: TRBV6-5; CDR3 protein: CASGSPSYEQYF; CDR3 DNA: TGTGCCAGCGGGAGTCCGAGCTACGAGCAGTACTTC
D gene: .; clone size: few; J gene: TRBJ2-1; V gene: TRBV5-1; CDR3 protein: CASSSDQGSQFF; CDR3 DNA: TGCGCCAGCAGCTCGGACCAGGGTTCGCAGTTCTTC
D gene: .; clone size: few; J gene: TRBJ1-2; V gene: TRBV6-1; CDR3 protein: CASTAGLLTSYGYTF; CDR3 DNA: TGTGCCAGCACTGCGGGTCTCCTTACATCCTATGGCTACACCTTC
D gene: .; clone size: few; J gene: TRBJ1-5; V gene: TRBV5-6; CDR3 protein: CASSKGRALRPQPQHF; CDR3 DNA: TGTGCCAGCAGCAAAGGCCGGGCTTTACGTCCTCAGCCCCAGCATTTT
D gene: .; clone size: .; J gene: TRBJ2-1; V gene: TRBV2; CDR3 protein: CASSGDRGGQFF; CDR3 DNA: TGTGCCAGCAGTGGGGACCGGGGTGGGCAGTTCTTC
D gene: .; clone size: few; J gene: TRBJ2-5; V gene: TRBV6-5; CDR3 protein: CASSGRGTQYF; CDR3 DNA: TGTGCCAGCAGTGGTAGGGGGACCCAGTACTTC
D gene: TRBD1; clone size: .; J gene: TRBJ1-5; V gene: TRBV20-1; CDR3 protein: CSARLQGADFYSNQPQHF; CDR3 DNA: TGCAGTGCTAGACTCCAGGGGGCAGATTTTTATAGCAATCAGCCCCAGCATTTT
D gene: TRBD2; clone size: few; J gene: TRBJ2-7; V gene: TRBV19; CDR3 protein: CASSIKRGASYEQYF; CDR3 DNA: TGTGCCAGTAGTATCAAGCGGGGGGCCTCCTACGAGCAGTACTTC
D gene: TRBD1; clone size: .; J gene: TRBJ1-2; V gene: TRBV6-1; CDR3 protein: CASSEVTGGDGYTF; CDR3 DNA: TGTGCCAGCAGTGAAGTTACAGGGGGCGATGGCTACACCTTC
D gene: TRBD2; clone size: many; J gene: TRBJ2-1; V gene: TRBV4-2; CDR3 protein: CASSHRLAGGPKHSNEQFF; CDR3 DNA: TGTGCCAGCAGCCATAGACTAGCGGGGGGGCCCAAGCATAGCAATGAGCAGTTCTTC
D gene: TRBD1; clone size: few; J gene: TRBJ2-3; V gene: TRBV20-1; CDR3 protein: CSRPATGTGRTDTQYF; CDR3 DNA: TGCAGTCGCCCCGCCACCGGGACAGGGCGCACAGATACGCAGTATTTT
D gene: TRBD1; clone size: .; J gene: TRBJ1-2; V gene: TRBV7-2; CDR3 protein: CASSFRDRERGYTF; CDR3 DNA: TGTGCCAGCAGCTTCCGGGACAGGGAACGTGGCTACACCTTC
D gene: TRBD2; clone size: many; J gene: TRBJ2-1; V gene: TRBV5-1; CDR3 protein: CASSSSGGLSYNEQFF; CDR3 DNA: TGCGCCAGCAGCTCGAGCGGGGGGCTTTCCTACAATGAGCAGTTCTTC
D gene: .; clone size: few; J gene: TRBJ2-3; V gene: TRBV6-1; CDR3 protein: CASSDLAQYF; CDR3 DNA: TGTGCCAGCAGTGATCTCGCGCAGTATTTT
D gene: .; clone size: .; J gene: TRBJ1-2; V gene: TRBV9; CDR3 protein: CASSVKGGHNYGYTF; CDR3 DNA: TGTGCCAGCAGCGTGAAGGGTGGCCATAACTATGGCTACACCTTC
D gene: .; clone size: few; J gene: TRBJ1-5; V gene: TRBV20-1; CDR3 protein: CSARMYSNQPQHF; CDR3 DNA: TGCAGTGCTAGAATGTATAGCAATCAGCCCCAGCATTTT
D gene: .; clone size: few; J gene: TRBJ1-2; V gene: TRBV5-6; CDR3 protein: CASSPGAYGYTF; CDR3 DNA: TGTGCCAGCAGCCCGGGGGCCTATGGCTACACCTTC
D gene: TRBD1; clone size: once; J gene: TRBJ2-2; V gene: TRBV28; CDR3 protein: CASSFLQGIPGELFF; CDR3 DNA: TGTGCCAGCAGTTTCCTACAGGGGATACCCGGGGAGCTGTTTTTT
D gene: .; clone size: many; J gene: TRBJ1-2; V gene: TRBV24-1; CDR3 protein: CATSVPLLSNYGYTF; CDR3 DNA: TGTGCCACCAGTGTCCCACTCCTGTCCAACTATGGCTACACCTTC
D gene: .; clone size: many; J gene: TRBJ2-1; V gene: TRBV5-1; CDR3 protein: CASSLNSRTQNEQFF; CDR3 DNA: TGCGCCAGCAGCCTGAATTCCCGGACCCAAAATGAGCAGTTCTTC
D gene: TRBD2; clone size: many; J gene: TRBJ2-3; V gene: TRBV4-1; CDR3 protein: CASSQELTSQDTQYF; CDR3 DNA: TGCGCCAGCAGCCAAGAATTGACTAGCCAGGATACGCAGTATTTT
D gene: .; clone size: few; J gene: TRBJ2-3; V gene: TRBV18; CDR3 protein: CASSPWGGTQYF; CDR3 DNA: TGTGCCAGCTCACCTTGGGGTGGGACGCAGTATTTT
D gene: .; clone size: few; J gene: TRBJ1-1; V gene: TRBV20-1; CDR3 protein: CSARVWGPNTEAFF; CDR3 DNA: TGCAGTGCTAGAGTCTGGGGACCGAACACTGAAGCTTTCTTT